One sample yielded the 30 T cell receptor beta chains listed below, sequenced in a study of regulatory T cells in long-lasting Graves disease (dated by TCRdb to the early 2020s). Sample time point, as interpreted from the label and publication: persistent/refractory GD, antithyroid drugs over 5 years with positive TRAb. RNA was extracted from PBMCs in TRIzol for both TCR sequencing and RNA sequencing. To prepare the library, multiplex PCR was applied. The sample was run on an Illumina HiSeq 4000. CDR3 regions were amplified by Arm-PCR with iRepertoire HTBI primers to construct TCR beta libraries. Using fastp at Q25 and MiXCR, TCRdb reprocessed the public reads and kept productive beta chains. Each CDR3 protein appears once, grouped with its most common genes and DNA. This sample lists about 470,000 distinct CDR3 sequences; 20% to 25% were detected once. The top ten constitute roughly 7.1% of the sample.

The sequenced sample was peripheral blood mononuclear cells (PBMCs), obtained when the disease was refractory, from a patient treated with antithyroid drugs. The receptors here all came from a female donor with Graves disease.

This clonotype was seen repeatedly, ten times or more. The chain joins TRBV6-5 to TRBJ1-1; D might be TRBD1 (5 bases). Germline V gene sequence: CDR1 MNHEY, CDR2 SVGAGI. The length of the CDR3 is 17 residues. V lost 0 bases and J 0 bases, leaving 14 bases between the germline ends. The CDR3, as DNA: TGTGCCAGCAGTTACTCGAGTATGGGACGGATGAACACTGAAGCTTTCTTT. As protein: CASSYSSMGRMNTEAFF.

The rearrangement joins TRBV5-4 to TRBJ2-7; TRBD2 agrees at 9 bases. V trimming: 0 bases; J trimming: 7 bases; junction bases outside the gene matches: 8. The CDR3 totals 15 residues. Per the germline V gene, CDR1 is SGHNT and CDR2 is YYREEE (reference sequence). CDR3 region: CASSLVAGDPGEQYF. CDR3 bases: TGTGCCAGCAGCTTGGTAGCGGGAGATCCGGGAGAGCAGTACTTC.

This clonotype was counted ten times or more. The gene calls are TRBV11-1 and TRBJ1-1; D not certain. Germline lookup yields CDR1 SGHAT and CDR2 FQDESV (reference sequence). The V gene lost 1 base and the J gene lost 8 bases, with 8 bases spanning the gap. The CDR3 is 12 amino acids. CDR3 in amino acids: CASSLEAEEAFF. In DNA, the CDR3 is TGTGCCAGCAGCTTAGAGGCAGAAGAAGCTTTCTTT.

Many counts were recorded for this clonotype. This sequence joins TRBV28 and TRBJ1-1; the match to TRBD1 covers 7 bases. This CDR3 is 10 amino acids long. The junction had 2 bases not matched to a gene; V was cut back by 5 bases and J by 11 bases. In germline, CDR1 is MDHEN, CDR2 SYDVKM. CDR3 region: CASSDRDAFF. In DNA form, the CDR3 reads TGTGCCAGCAGTGACAGGGACGCTTTCTTT.

This clonotype was seen only once. A junction end diverges from the germline sequence, so it may reflect a read error. The chain links TRBV30 to TRBJ1-6; D is undetermined. There are 13 residues in the CDR3. Germline values: CDR1 GTSNPN, CDR2 SVGIG (reference sequence). The CDR3 reads CAWKYGGNSPPHF. In DNA form, the CDR3 reads TGTGCCTGGAAGTATGGCGGGAATTCACCCCCCCACTTT. Drawing the rest from reference TRBV30 and TRBJ1-6, the complete variable domain is SQTIHQWPATLVQPVGSPLSLECTVEGTSNPNLYWYRQAAGRGLQLLFYSVGIGQISSEVPQNLSASRPQDRQFILSSKKLLLSDSGFYLCAWKYGGNSPPHFGNGTRLTVT.

Only a few counts were recorded for this clonotype. For the CDR3, the DNA is TGTGCCAGCAGTCTGCCCCCTATAGCGGGAGGGCCCCATGAGCAGTTCTTC. Encoded protein: CASSLPPIAGGPHEQFF. The V call is TRBV2, the J call TRBJ2-1, with 11 positions matching TRBD2. The CDR3 consists of 17 residues. V gave up 5 bases and J gave up 8 bases; unmatched junction bases: 14. Per the germline V gene, CDR1 is SNHLY and CDR2 is FYNNEI.

Ten or more counts support this clonotype. V gene TRBV28 combines with J gene TRBJ2-7, with D unresolved. The CDR3 covers 14 residues. Trimming shortened V by 2 bases and J by 1 base, and 9 bases separated the two germline ends. The V gene's germline CDR1 is MDHEN and CDR2 SYDVKM. CDR3 DNA: TGTGCCAGCAGTTTACTGGCAGCATCCTACGAGCAGTACTTC. It encodes CASSLLAASYEQYF. Full variable domain (missing parts from reference TRBV28 and TRBJ2-7): DVKVTQSSRYLVKRTGEKVFLECVQDMDHENMFWYRQDPGLGLRLIYFSYDVKMKEKGDIPEGYSVSREKKERFSLILESASTNQTSMYLCASSLLAASYEQYFGPGTRLTVT.

The chain is built from TRBV28 and TRBJ2-2; 7 bases line up with TRBD1. This CDR3 is 13 amino acids long. V lost 3 bases and J lost 6; bases outside the gene matches: 1. The germline V gene has CDR1 MDHEN and CDR2 SYDVKM. The CDR3, as DNA: TGTGCCAGCAGTTTTGACAGGGCCGGGGAGCTGTTTTTT. Translating gives CASSFDRAGELFF.

Ten or more counts support this clonotype. The chain joins TRBV28 to TRBJ2-7; the match to TRBD1 covers 7 bases. Germline CDR1 is MDHEN and CDR2 is SYDVKM. V was clipped by 6 bases and J by 0 bases; unmatched bases: 5. The CDR3 runs 14 residues. The CDR3 sequence: CASRYRDSSYEQYF. The CDR3 DNA sequence: TGTGCCAGCAGATACCGGGACAGCTCCTACGAGCAGTACTTC.

This clonotype occurred many times. This CDR3 is CASSPGMLGYTF. The CDR3 region has the DNA TGTGCCAGCAGCCCAGGGATGCTTGGCTACACCTTC. This chain connects TRBV3-1 to TRBJ1-2; possibly TRBD1 for D (5 bases). Germline-derived CDR1 and CDR2 are LGHDT and YNNKEL (reference sequence). This CDR3 contains 12 residues. V lost 4 bases to trimming and J lost 7 bases, with 10 bases between them.

This clonotype has just a few counts. The chain carries TRBV28 and TRBJ2-5; 7 bases fit TRBD2. Germline CDR1 and CDR2: MDHEN and SYDVKM. V was pared by 5 bases and J by 3 bases, with 15 bases of the junction left unmatched. This CDR3 contains 17 residues. The CDR3 DNA sequence: TGTGCCAGCAGTGCAAGACTGGGTAGCGGGCTCGAAGAGACCCAGTACTTC. This gives the protein CASSARLGSGLEETQYF.

This clonotype appeared a single time. The chain combines TRBV5-4 with TRBJ2-7; possible D gene TRBD2, 7 bases. Trimming pared 4 bases from V and 0 bases from J, leaving 14 bases between. Germline CDR1 reads SGHNT; CDR2 reads YYREEE (reference sequence). This CDR3 region has 15 residues. The chain's CDR3 is CASSGGGDFSYEQYF. The CDR3 bases are TGTGCCAGCAGCGGAGGGGGGGACTTCTCCTACGAGCAGTACTTC.

The CDR3 DNA sequence: TGTGCCAGCAGCACCTTGGGACAGGGCTCCTACGAGCAGTACTTC. Protein: CASSTLGQGSYEQYF. V usage is TRBV7-9 and J usage is TRBJ2-7; 9 positions agree with TRBD1. In germline, CDR1 is SEHNR, CDR2 FQNEAQ (reference sequence). V was clipped by 5 bases and J by 0 bases; unmatched bases: 5. The CDR3 is 15 residues long.

Ten or more counts support this clonotype. This rearrangement joins TRBV28 to TRBJ2-7; unclear D gene. Deletions cut 1 base from V and 4 bases from J, with 8 bases between. Germline V gene lookup returns CDR1 MDHEN and CDR2 SYDVKM. This CDR3 is 13 amino acids long. CDR3 amino acids: CASSLSPRYEQYF. CDR3 sequence (DNA): TGTGCCAGCAGTTTATCCCCCCGGTACGAGCAGTACTTC.

This clonotype is categorized as medium-sized. The chain uses TRBV28 and TRBJ1-5; no definite D call. With 1 base removed from V and 3 bases from J, the gap between germline ends came to 4 bases. The CDR3 consists of 13 residues. Germline V lookup: CDR1 MDHEN, CDR2 SYDVKM. The chain's CDR3 is CASSLLVNQPQHF. CDR3 DNA sequence: TGTGCCAGCAGTTTATTGGTCAATCAGCCCCAGCATTTT. The full variable domain, with the rest looked up from reference TRBV28 and TRBJ1-5, is DVKVTQSSRYLVKRTGEKVFLECVQDMDHENMFWYRQDPGLGLRLIYFSYDVKMKEKGDIPEGYSVSREKKERFSLILESASTNQTSMYLCASSLLVNQPQHFGDGTRLSIL.

This clonotype was recorded a few times. V usage is TRBV11-2 and J usage is TRBJ2-6; 9 bases are a match to TRBD2. The CDR3 loop spans 17 amino acids. The junction had 8 bases not matched to a gene; V was cut back by 5 bases and J by 3 bases. Germline V gives CDR1 SGHAT, CDR2 FQNNGV. In DNA, the CDR3 is TGTGCCAGCAGCCTTCTGGGCGGGGGGGATGGGGCCAACGTCCTGACTTTC. It encodes CASSLLGGGDGANVLTF.

At least ten counts were recorded for this clonotype. The V gene is TRBV27, the J gene TRBJ2-7; D not resolved. Trimming left V 5 bases short and J 4 bases short, with 15 bases between. Germline V gene lookup returns CDR1 MNHEY and CDR2 SMNVEV (reference sequence). The CDR3 sequence is 14 residues long. The CDR3 is CASSPAEGKYEQYF. Here the CDR3 DNA reads TGTGCCAGCAGTCCGGCGGAAGGAAAATACGAGCAGTACTTC.

The chain couples TRBV2 to TRBJ1-3; D is perhaps TRBD1 (6 bases). The V end was cut by 3 bases, the J end by 0 bases, with 9 bases between. Per germline, CDR1 SNHLY and CDR2 FYNNEI. CDR3 length: 15 amino acids. In nucleotides, the CDR3 is TGTGCCAGCAGTGAGCAGGGGAACTCTGGAAACACCATATATTTT. Translated: CASSEQGNSGNTIYF.

The chain combines TRBV6-1 with TRBJ1-5; 7 positions agree with TRBD1. Unmatched junction bases numbered 3, after V lost 0 bases and J lost 1 base. This CDR3 has 16 residues. Germline V gene sequence: CDR1 MNHNS, CDR2 SASEGT. CDR3 sequence (DNA): TGTGCCAGCAGTGAAGCTGGGACAGTAAGCAATCAGCCCCAGCATTTT. Amino acids: CASSEAGTVSNQPQHF.

The chain is built from TRBV5-1 and TRBJ2-7; D not resolved. The length of the CDR3 is 13 residues. Germline CDR1 reads SGHRS; CDR2 reads YFSETQ. Trimming stripped 2 bases from V and 4 bases from J, with 10 bases between. The CDR3 DNA is TGCGCCAGCAGCTTAACTCTGGGATACGAGCAGTACTTC. Protein sequence: CASSLTLGYEQYF. The whole variable domain, filled in from reference TRBV5-1 and TRBJ2-7, reads KAGVTQTPRYLIKTRGQQVTLSCSPISGHRSVSWYQQTPGQGLQFLFEYFSETQRNKGNFPGRFSGRQFSNSRSEMNVSTLELGDSALYLCASSLTLGYEQYFGPGTRLTVT.

This clonotype appeared many times. The rearrangement joins TRBV2 to TRBJ2-7, with 10 bases fitting TRBD2. The CDR3 totals 15 residues. V was pared by 7 bases and J by 3 bases, with 9 bases of the junction left unmatched. Germline V gene data show CDR1 as SNHLY and CDR2 as FYNNEI. Here the CDR3 reads CASMKIAGGNYEQYF. CDR3 DNA: TGTGCCAGCATGAAAATAGCGGGGGGCAACTACGAGCAGTACTTC.

This clonotype was seen more than once but under ten times. At one boundary the junction diverges from the germline segment, which might be a read error. The chain links TRBV6-9 to TRBJ1-1; TRBD1 is a possible D gene (5 bases). The CDR3 extends over 14 amino acids. The V gene's germline CDR1 is MNHGY and CDR2 SVAAGI. CDR3 protein: CASSEKQEGTEAFF. CDR3 DNA sequence: TGCGCCAGCAGTGAAAAACAGGAAGGCACTGAAGCTTTCTTT.

This rearrangement joins TRBV4-2 to TRBJ1-2, with 10 nucleotides matching TRBD1. V gave up 0 bases and J gave up 1 base; unmatched junction bases: 8. This CDR3 is 18 amino acids long. In germline, CDR1 is LGHNA, CDR2 YNFKEQ. The CDR3 region is CASSQDKSGTGVNYGYTF. CDR3 nucleotide sequence: TGTGCCAGCAGCCAAGATAAATCCGGGACAGGGGTTAACTATGGCTACACCTTC.

This clonotype has just a few counts. The chain employs TRBV25-1 and TRBJ2-2; D gene unclear. Trimming shortened V by 4 bases and J by 1 base, and 10 bases separated the two germline ends. Germline V CDR1 and CDR2: MGHDK, SYGVNS. The CDR3 loop spans 15 amino acids. CDR3 sequence (DNA): TGTGCCAGCAGTGGCCCACGGTTGAACACCGGGGAGCTGTTTTTT. This gives the protein CASSGPRLNTGELFF. Full variable domain (remainder filled in from reference TRBV25-1 and TRBJ2-2): EADIYQTPRYLVIGTGKKITLECSQTMGHDKMYWYQQDPGMELHLIHYSYGVNSTEKGDLSSESTVSRIRTEHFPLTLESARPSHTSQYLCASSGPRLNTGELFFGEGSRLTVL.

This clonotype was counted at least ten times. CDR3 DNA sequence: TGCAGTGCTAGAGATAACAGTCAAGAGACCCAGTACTTC. Residues: CSARDNSQETQYF. The V and J genes are TRBV20-1 and TRBJ2-5; no definite D call. V shed 0 bases and J shed 2 bases, with 7 bases lying between them. The length of the CDR3 is 13 residues. Germline loops: CDR1 DFQATT, CDR2 SNEGSKA (reference sequence).

Regarding this clonotype: A much larger clone lies one base from this, so it may be a read error. The DNA for the CDR3 is TGTGTCAGTACCTCCCCGAATCAGCCCCAGCATTTT. Translating gives CVSTSPNQPQHF. V and J are TRBV28 and TRBJ1-5; D is ambiguous. From germline, CDR1 is MDHEN and CDR2 SYDVKM. CDR3 length: 12 amino acids.

The sample holds many counts of this clonotype. The genes are TRBV27 and TRBJ1-2; D remains ambiguous. V gave up 2 bases and J gave up 0 bases, with 10 bases separating them. The CDR3 consists of 15 residues. Germline lookup yields CDR1 MNHEY and CDR2 SMNVEV (reference sequence). CDR3 region: CASSLDGPSNYGYTF. The CDR3 DNA reads TGTGCCAGCAGTTTAGACGGTCCTTCTAACTATGGCTACACCTTC.

This clonotype was seen more than once but under ten times. The chain joins TRBV7-9 to TRBJ1-6, with D hard to call. V was cut by 10 bases and J by 10 bases, with 20 bases left in between. Germline V gene sequence: CDR1 SEHNR, CDR2 FQNEAQ (reference sequence). The CDR3 length is 14 residues. The CDR3 DNA is TGTGCCACCTCCTCCTCGGAGGGCGACTCACCCCTCCACTTT. Translating gives CATSSSEGDSPLHF.

Note on this clonotype: This may be a read error, as it is one base from a much larger clone. V usage is TRBV6-1 and J usage is TRBJ1-1; D is possibly TRBD1 (6 bases). This CDR3 is 13 amino acids long. Germline lookup yields CDR1 MNHNS and CDR2 SASEGT. CDR3 protein: CANSLRGSTEAFF. The CDR3 DNA is TGTGCCAACAGTCTGAGGGGGTCCACTGAAGCTTTCTTT.

This clonotype was recorded many times. This sequence joins TRBV5-5 and TRBJ1-5; TRBD1 aligns across 10 bases. Per germline, CDR1 SGHKS and CDR2 YYEKEE (reference sequence). The trim removed 4 bases at V and 5 bases at J, leaving 3 bases unmatched. CDR3 size: 14 residues. The CDR3 DNA follows: TGTGCCAGCAGCCCGGACAGGGGGGATCAGCCCCAGCATTTT. It is translated as CASSPDRGDQPQHF.